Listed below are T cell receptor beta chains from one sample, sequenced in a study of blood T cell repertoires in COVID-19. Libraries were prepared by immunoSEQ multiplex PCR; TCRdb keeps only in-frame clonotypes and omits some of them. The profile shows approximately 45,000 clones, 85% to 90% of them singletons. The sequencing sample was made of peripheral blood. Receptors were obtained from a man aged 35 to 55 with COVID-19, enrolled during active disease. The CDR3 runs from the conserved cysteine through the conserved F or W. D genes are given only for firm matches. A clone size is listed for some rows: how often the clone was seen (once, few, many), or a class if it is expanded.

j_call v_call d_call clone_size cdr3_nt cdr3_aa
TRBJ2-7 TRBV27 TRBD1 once TGTGCCAGCAGGGCGGGACAGGGAATGGCGCAGTACTTC CASRAGQGMAQYF
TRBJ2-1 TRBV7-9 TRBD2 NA TGTGCCAGCAGCTTAACCGGAGCCGGGGGGGCGCCATCCTACAATGAGCAGTTCTTC CASSLTGAGGAPSYNEQFF
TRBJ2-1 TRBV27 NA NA TGTGCCAGCAACCAGGGCGGCCTACCTACGAATGAGCAGTTCTTC CASNQGGLPTNEQFF
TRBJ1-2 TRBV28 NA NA TGTGCCAGCAGTACGACAGGACCATCTAACTATGGCTACACCTTC CASSTTGPSNYGYTF
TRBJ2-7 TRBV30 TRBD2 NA TGTGCCTGGAGTTGGGGGGGAGTTTGGGAGCAGTACTTC CAWSWGGVWEQYF
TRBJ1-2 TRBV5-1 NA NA TGCGCCAGCAGCCCCGGACAGACCTATGGCTACACCTTC CASSPGQTYGYTF
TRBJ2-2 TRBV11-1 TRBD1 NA TGTGCCAGTGGGACAGGGAGGGACACCGGGGAGCTGTTTTTT CASGTGRDTGELFF
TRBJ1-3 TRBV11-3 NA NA TGTGCCAGCAGCTTAGGGACTCTCTCTGGAAACACCATATATTTT CASSLGTLSGNTIYF
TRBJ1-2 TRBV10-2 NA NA TGCGCCAGCTGGCGCTACACCTTC CASWRYTF
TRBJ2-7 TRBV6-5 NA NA TGTGCCAGCAGGGACGCTAGCGCACTCTCCTACGAGCAGTACTTC CASRDASALSYEQYF
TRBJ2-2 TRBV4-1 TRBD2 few TGCGCCAGCAGCAAACTAGCGGGGCCGGGAACCGGGGAGCTGTTTTTT CASSKLAGPGTGELFF
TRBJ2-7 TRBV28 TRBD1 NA TGTGCCAGCTCCACAGGGGGTGGCTCCTACGAGCAGTACTTC CASSTGGGSYEQYF
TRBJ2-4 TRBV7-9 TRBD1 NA TGTGCCAGCAGCCCTTGGACAGGGAGAAACATTCAGTACTTC CASSPWTGRNIQYF
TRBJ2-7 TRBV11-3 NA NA TGTGCCAGCAGCCGTGACAGGCAGAGCTCCTACGAGCAGTACTTC CASSRDRQSSYEQYF
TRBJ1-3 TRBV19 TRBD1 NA TGTGCCAGTAGTACGACAGGGGCTGGAAACACCATATATTTT CASSTTGAGNTIYF
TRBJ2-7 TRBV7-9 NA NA TGTGCCAGCAGCCCAGTTGGGCTCAGCTCCTACGAGCAGTACTTC CASSPVGLSSYEQYF
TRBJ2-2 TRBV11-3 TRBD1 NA TGTGCCAGCAGCTTCTCCGGACAGGCTCTCTCAGCCGGGGAGCTGTTTTTT CASSFSGQALSAGELFF
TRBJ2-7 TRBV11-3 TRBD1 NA TGTGCCAGCAGCGCCGGACAGGGTTCGCAATACGAGCAGTACTTC CASSAGQGSQYEQYF
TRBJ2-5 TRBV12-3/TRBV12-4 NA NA TGTGCCAGCGCCAGGGCTAAAGAGACCCAGTACTTC CASARAKETQYF
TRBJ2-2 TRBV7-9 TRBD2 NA TGTGCCAGCAGCTTGGGGACTAGCGGGAACACCGGGGAGCTGTTTTTT CASSLGTSGNTGELFF
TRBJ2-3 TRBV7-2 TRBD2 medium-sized TGTGCCAGCAGCTTAACGGGGGGGTCCTCAGATACGCAGTATTTT CASSLTGGSSDTQYF
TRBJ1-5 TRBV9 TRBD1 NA TGTGCCAGCAGGGGGGACAGGGGCCAGCCCCAGCATTTT CASRGDRGQPQHF
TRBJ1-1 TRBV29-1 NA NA TGCAGCGTTGCCTTGAGGATGAACACTGAAGCTTTCTTT CSVALRMNTEAFF
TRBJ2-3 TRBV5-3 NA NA TGTGCCCCCGGAGGAGGCGGGGGCACAGATACGCAGTATTTT CAPGGGGGTDTQYF
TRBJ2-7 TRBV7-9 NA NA TGTGCCAGCCAGGGTCCGCAGGAGCAGTACTTC CASQGPQEQYF
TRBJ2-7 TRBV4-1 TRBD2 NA TGCGCCAGCAGCAGACTAGCGGGGACCTACGAGCAGTACTTC CASSRLAGTYEQYF
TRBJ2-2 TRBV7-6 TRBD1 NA TGTGCCAGCAGCTTAGCCCGGGACAGGGAGGTCGGGGAGCTGTTTTTT CASSLARDREVGELFF
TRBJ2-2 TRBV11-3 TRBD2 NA TGTGCCAGCAGCTTGGCCGCGACTAGCAGCCTTCCTACCGGGGAGCTGTTTTTT CASSLAATSSLPTGELFF
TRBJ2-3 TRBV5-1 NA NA TGCGCCAGCAGCTCCCAGACTGCCCTCCGCACAGATACGCAGTATTTT CASSSQTALRTDTQYF
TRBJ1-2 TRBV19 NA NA TGTGCCTCTCGCTCCAGGGGCCAAGATGGTGGCTACACCTTC CASRSRGQDGGYTF
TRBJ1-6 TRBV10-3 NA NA TGTGCCTTCTCCCCGGGTGATGGTTCACCCCTCCACTTT CAFSPGDGSPLHF
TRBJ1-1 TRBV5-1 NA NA TGCGCCAGCAGCGCCGACAGCGGAGGGACTGAAGCTTTCTTT CASSADSGGTEAFF
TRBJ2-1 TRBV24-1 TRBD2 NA TGTGCCACCAGTGATTTGCAAGAGACTAGCGGATCCAAGCAGTTCTTC CATSDLQETSGSKQFF
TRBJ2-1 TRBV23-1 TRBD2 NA TGCGCCAGCAGGGGAATCTACGGGACTAGCGGGAAGGATGAGCAGTTCTTC CASRGIYGTSGKDEQFF
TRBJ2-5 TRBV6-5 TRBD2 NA TGTGCCAGCAGGCCCCTAGCGGGGGGGCGGGAGACCCAGTACTTC CASRPLAGGRETQYF
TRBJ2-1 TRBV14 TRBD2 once TGTGCCAGCAGCCAATTGACTAGCGGGGGCATCGGTTATGAGCAGTTCTTC CASSQLTSGGIGYEQFF
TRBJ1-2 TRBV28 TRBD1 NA TGTGCCAGCAGTTCAACCGGTGGGGGGACAGCTAACTATGGCTACACCTTC CASSSTGGGTANYGYTF